The 17 T cell receptor beta chains below come from one sample, sequenced in a study of blood T cells in healthy people across ages (dated by TCRdb to about 2015). The method was 5' RACE. Instrument on record: Illumina HiSeq 2500. The second PCR ran for roughly 6 to 11 cycles and used a J-beta primer mix along with a sample-barcoded 5' primer. TCRdb reprocessing: public reads trimmed at Q25 with fastp, clones called with MiXCR, in-frame beta chains kept. When rows share a CDR3 protein, they turn into one entry using the most common DNA and genes. This sample has over a million distinct CDR3 sequences in its table, and approximately 42% of those were observed once. 7.9% of the sample belongs to the ten largest clones. Sequenced: blood. The source of these receptors is a woman aged 18-35 years in good health.

J is TRBJ2-3 and V is TRBV15, with TRBD2 as a possible D gene (6 bases). There are 15 residues in the CDR3. V was cut by 0 bases and J by 6 bases, with 13 bases left in between. Germline CDR1 LNHNV, CDR2 YYDKDF (reference sequence). The CDR3 reads CATSRETLAPDTQYF. The CDR3 nucleotides are TGTGCCACCAGCAGAGAAACCCTAGCGCCGGATACGCAGTATTTT.

This clonotype occurred many times. V is TRBV27 and J is TRBJ1-1, with TRBD1 identical over 11 bases. This CDR3 is built from 14 residues. CDR1 and CDR2 from the germline V gene are MNHEY and SMNVEV (reference sequence). V was clipped by 5 bases and J by 1 base; unmatched bases: 0. CDR3 residues: CASSGQGANTEAFF. CDR3 nucleotides: TGTGCCAGCAGTGGACAGGGGGCGAACACTGAAGCTTTCTTT.

The table lists this clonotype with a count of one. V gene TRBV10-3 combines with J gene TRBJ2-5, with 8 positions matching TRBD2. Judging by the DNA end, TRBJ2-7 fits better; the J call may be wrong. Germline-derived CDR1 and CDR2 are ENHRY and SYGVKD. The CDR3 consists of 12 residues. CDR3 amino acids: CAIRERGNEQYF. DNA of the CDR3: TGTGCCATCAGGGAGCGGGGGAACGAGCAGTACTTC.

Only a few counts were recorded for this clonotype. The genes are TRBV7-6 and TRBJ2-1; 7 bases map to TRBD2. CDR1 is SGHVS, CDR2 FNYEAQ, per germline. The CDR3 covers 16 residues. J gave up 0 bases and V 5 bases, and 7 bases lay outside the gene matches. The CDR3 loop reads CASSVTSESSYNEQFF. Here the CDR3 DNA reads TGTGCCAGCAGCGTTACTAGCGAGAGCTCCTACAATGAGCAGTTCTTC.

This clonotype came up a few times. The V gene is TRBV29-1, the J gene TRBJ2-3; TRBD2 aligns across 7 bases. The ends lost 1 base at V and 2 bases at J; junction bases unmatched: 9. CDR3 length: 16 amino acids. Germline CDR1 is SQVTM and CDR2 is ANQGSEA. This CDR3 reads CSVEGYPAGATDTQYF. CDR3 coding DNA: TGCAGCGTTGAAGGATATCCGGCGGGAGCCACAGATACGCAGTATTTT.

The J gene is TRBJ2-3, the V gene TRBV11-2; 12 bases align to TRBD2. The CDR3 extends over 21 amino acids. Germline CDR1 and CDR2: SGHAT and FQNNGV. After removal of 5 bases from V and 3 bases from J, the junction contained 21 bases not matched to a gene. Here the CDR3 DNA reads TGTGCCAGCAGCCCCTCCCCCACTAGCGGGAGGCTCCAGATCGAAACAGATACGCAGTATTTT. Residues: CASSPSPTSGRLQIETDTQYF.

The J gene is TRBJ1-1, the V gene TRBV5-1, with a weak D call TRBD1 (6 bases). CDR3 length equals 15 residues. The V and J ends lost 1 base and 4 bases respectively, with 14 bases between them. Per the germline V gene, CDR1 is SGHRS and CDR2 is YFSETQ. CDR3 sequence (DNA): TGCGCCAGCAGCTTGAGCACAGGGCTTGGCACTGAAGCTTTCTTT. It yields the protein CASSLSTGLGTEAFF.

V and J are TRBV5-5 and TRBJ2-3; 13 nucleotides line up with TRBD2. The CDR3 runs 16 residues. Unmatched junction bases numbered 3, after V lost 0 bases and J lost 5 bases. The germline CDR1 and CDR2 sequences are SGHKS and YYEKEE (reference sequence). The CDR3 sequence is CASSLGTSGGQDTQYF. Here the CDR3 DNA reads TGTGCCAGCAGCTTGGGGACTAGCGGGGGCCAAGATACGCAGTATTTT.

The V and J genes are TRBV25-1 and TRBJ2-2, with TRBD1 matching over 12 bases. Per germline, CDR1 MGHDK and CDR2 SYGVNS. The CDR3 contains 16 residues. The ends lost 6 bases at V and 1 base at J; junction bases unmatched: 3. DNA for the CDR3: TGTGCCAGCAGGGGGGACAGGGGGCAGAACACCGGGGAGCTGTTTTTT. It encodes CASRGDRGQNTGELFF.

This chain joins TRBV25-1 and TRBJ2-1, with 7 bases that match TRBD2. The CDR3 is 16 residues long. The germline CDR1 and CDR2 sequences are MGHDK and SYGVNS. Unmatched junction bases numbered 16, after V lost 4 bases and J lost 10 bases. CDR3 sequence (DNA): TGTGCCAGCAGTGCCCTTAGGGGAGGGTTGGAAGACGAGCAGTTCTTC. Its protein product is CASSALRGGLEDEQFF. Drawing the rest from reference TRBV25-1 and TRBJ2-1, the complete variable domain is EADIYQTPRYLVIGTGKKITLECSQTMGHDKMYWYQQDPGMELHLIHYSYGVNSTEKGDLSSESTVSRIRTEHFPLTLESARPSHTSQYLCASSALRGGLEDEQFFGPGTRLTVL.

In its sample, this clonotype was seen a few times. The CDR3 bases are TGTGCCAGCAGTGAATTAGCGGGAGCGTCCTACAATGAGCAGTTCTTC. Its protein product is CASSELAGASYNEQFF. The V and J genes are TRBV6-1 and TRBJ2-1; 9 bases fit TRBD2. The trim removed 2 bases at V and 1 base at J, leaving 3 bases unmatched. CDR1 MNHNS and CDR2 SASEGT come from the germline V gene. CDR3 length: 16 amino acids.

This clonotype was counted a few times. This chain uses TRBV7-9 with TRBJ2-7; TRBD1 agrees at 8 bases. The V and J ends lost 4 bases and 3 bases, in that order; junction bases with no gene match: 5. The CDR3 runs 14 residues. CDR1 and CDR2 from the germline V gene are SEHNR and FQNEAQ (reference sequence). As DNA, the CDR3 is TGTGCCAGCAGCTGGGGACAGGTAGACTACGAGCAGTACTTC. Encoded protein: CASSWGQVDYEQYF.

The V and J genes are TRBV10-3 and TRBJ1-4; tentatively, D is TRBD1 (5 bases). CDR1 and CDR2 (germline): ENHRY, SYGVKD. The CDR3 is 14 residues long. V gave up 8 bases and J gave up 3 bases, with 13 bases separating them. The CDR3: CAISGGGSNEKLFF. CDR3 nucleotide sequence: TGTGCCATCTCCGGGGGGGGTTCTAATGAAAAACTGTTTTTT.

The V call is TRBV5-1, the J call TRBJ1-1; TRBD1 matches at 9 bases. V gave up 5 bases and J gave up 8 bases; unmatched junction bases: 7. The CDR3 contains 13 residues. Germline lookup yields CDR1 SGHRS and CDR2 YFSETQ. The CDR3 DNA is TGCGCCAGCAGATGGACGGGACAGGGCGAAGCTTTCTTT. Protein sequence: CASRWTGQGEAFF.

V is TRBV9 and J is TRBJ2-1, with 10 bases matching TRBD2. Trimming cost V 1 base and J 12 bases; bases outside gene matches: 7. The germline V gene has CDR1 SGDLS and CDR2 YYNGEE. This CDR3 contains 14 residues. CDR3 sequence reads: CASSVNQREGPQFF. In nucleotides, the CDR3 is TGTGCCAGCAGCGTAAACCAGCGGGAGGGCCCGCAGTTCTTC.

V gene TRBV6-5 combines with J gene TRBJ1-6; D is uncertain. V was trimmed by 4 bases and J by 4 bases, leaving 11 bases between them. Per germline, CDR1 MNHEY and CDR2 SVGAGI. The CDR3 consists of 15 residues. Here the CDR3 DNA reads TGTGCCAGCAGTTTGGGCAGTATTTATAATTCACCCCTCCACTTT. Amino acid sequence: CASSLGSIYNSPLHF.

V gene TRBV10-2 combines with J gene TRBJ2-1; 7 bases fit TRBD2. CDR1 is WSHSY and CDR2 is SAAADI in the germline V gene. Unmatched junction bases numbered 8, after V lost 11 bases and J lost 4 bases. This CDR3 comprises 13 residues. For the CDR3, the DNA is TGCGCCTGTGGTGGGGGGGATTACAATGAGCAGTTCTTC. Its protein is CACGGGDYNEQFF.